This entry lists 22 T cell receptor beta chains sequenced from one sample in a study of T cell changes during pregnancy in multiple sclerosis. Clones were sequenced by immunoSEQ multiplex PCR, and TCRdb holds only the in-frame ones, with some missing. The sample consists of fewer than 55,000 clones, nearly 95% of them appearing once. Sequenced here: CD4+ T cells from peripheral blood mononuclear cells, sampled in the third trimester of pregnancy. Receptors originate from a female donor with multiple sclerosis, enrolled in a pregnancy study.

The rearrangement links TRBV7-8 to TRBJ2-7; 9 positions agree with TRBD1. The trim removed 1 base at V and 3 bases at J, leaving 10 bases unmatched. Germline assignment: CDR1 SGHVS and CDR2 FQNEAQ. The length of the CDR3 is 17 residues. CDR3 sequence (DNA): TGTGCCAGCAGCTTAGGTTTATCCGGACAGGGGTTCTACGAGCAGTACTTC. It translates to CASSLGLSGQGFYEQYF.

The V call is TRBV5-6, the J call TRBJ2-5, with TRBD1 matching over 8 bases. The germline CDR1 and CDR2 sequences are SGHDT and YYEEEE. V shed 4 bases and J 4 bases; nucleotides not matched to a gene: 6. The CDR3 covers 14 residues. In DNA form, the CDR3 reads TGTGCCAGCAGCGGTCAGGGGGCCAGAGAGACCCAGTACTTC. Translating gives CASSGQGARETQYF.

This sequence joins TRBV19 and TRBJ2-5; TRBD1 matches at 8 bases. The CDR3 has 13 residues. From germline, CDR1 is LNHDA and CDR2 SQIVND (reference sequence). V dropped 8 bases and J dropped 5; count of bases not matched to a gene: 7. Written as DNA, the CDR3 is TGTGCCAGTGGGCAGGGGGCCTTGGAGACCCAGTACTTC. Its translation: CASGQGALETQYF.

The J gene is TRBJ1-4, the V gene TRBV18; 10 positions agree with TRBD1. The trim removed 5 bases at V and 6 bases at J, leaving 3 bases unmatched. The length of the CDR3 is 14 residues. In germline, CDR1 is KGHSH, CDR2 LQKENI. CDR3 sequence: CASSTDRGYEKLFF. The CDR3 DNA follows: TGTGCCAGCTCAACGGACAGGGGGTATGAAAAACTGTTTTTT. Full variable domain (missing parts from reference TRBV18 and TRBJ1-4): NAGVMQNPRHLVRRRGQEARLRCSPMKGHSHVYWYRQLPEEGLKFMVYLQKENIIDESGMPKERFSAEFPKEGPSILRIQQVVRGDSAAYFCASSTDRGYEKLFFGSGTQLSVL.

The V and J genes are TRBV6-1 and TRBJ1-4; D is possibly TRBD1 (5 bases). The germline V gene encodes CDR1 MNHNS and CDR2 SASEGT. The V end lost 7 bases, the J end lost 8 bases, and 11 bases lay between the germline ends. CDR3 length: 12 amino acids. The CDR3 spells CASKAGGEKLFF. CDR3 nucleotide sequence: TGTGCCAGCAAGGCCGGGGGAGAAAAACTGTTTTTT.

This sequence joins TRBV5-4 and TRBJ2-2; 10 nucleotides align to TRBD2. CDR3 length equals 17 residues. With V trimmed by 1 base and J by 0 bases, 3 bases remained unmatched. Germline lookup yields CDR1 SGHNT and CDR2 YYREEE (reference sequence). CDR3 region: CASSLLSGGANTGELFF. DNA of the CDR3: TGTGCCAGCAGCTTGCTGAGCGGGGGGGCGAACACCGGGGAGCTGTTTTTT.

The chain employs TRBV7-8 and TRBJ2-3; TRBD2 matches at 11 bases. CDR3 length: 17 residues. With 2 bases clipped from V and 3 bases from J, the junction kept 7 bases outside the gene matches. Germline-derived CDR1 and CDR2 are SGHVS and FQNEAQ. In nucleotides, the CDR3 is TGTGCCAGCAGCTTATCCCGAGCTAGCGGGGGGACAGATACGCAGTATTTT. This gives the protein CASSLSRASGGTDTQYF.

The V call is TRBV4-2, the J call TRBJ2-1; D call uncertain. The CDR3 has 15 residues. Per germline, CDR1 LGHNA and CDR2 YNFKEQ. V gave up 4 bases and J gave up 6 bases, with 16 bases separating them. The CDR3 nucleotides read TGTGCCAGCAGCCCGAAGACTGGGTATCGCAATGAGCAGTTCTTC. Its translation: CASSPKTGYRNEQFF.

The chain employs TRBV6-6 and TRBJ1-1; tentatively, D is TRBD1 (5 bases). The CDR3 length is 14 residues. CDR1 and CDR2 (germline): MNHNY, SVGAGI (reference sequence). With 6 bases removed from V and 1 base from J, the gap between germline ends came to 12 bases. Here the CDR3 reads CASSPQVENTEAFF. CDR3 sequence (DNA): TGTGCCAGCAGCCCACAGGTTGAGAACACTGAAGCTTTCTTT.

The gene calls are TRBV28 and TRBJ1-2, with D perhaps matching TRBD1 (5 bases). V lost 2 bases to trimming and J lost 8 bases, with 21 bases between them. CDR3 length equals 16 residues. From germline, CDR1 is MDHEN and CDR2 SYDVKM. The CDR3 spells CASSLRPGEVKGGYTF. As DNA, the CDR3 is TGTGCCAGCAGTTTACGCCCAGGCGAGGTTAAGGGGGGCTACACCTTC.

J is TRBJ1-1 and V is TRBV27, with 7 bases aligning to TRBD1. The CDR3 totals 11 residues. Per germline, CDR1 MNHEY and CDR2 SMNVEV (reference sequence). V shed 6 bases and J 10 bases; nucleotides not matched to a gene: 5. CDR3 nucleotide sequence: TGTGCCAGCAGATACAGGGGAGTAGCTTTCTTT. This translates into CASRYRGVAFF.

This chain joins TRBV15 and TRBJ1-3; D is unresolved. This CDR3 contains 14 residues. Germline CDR1 and CDR2: LNHNV and YYDKDF (reference sequence). The V gene lost 0 bases and the J gene lost 4 bases, with 7 bases spanning the gap. The CDR3 protein is CATSRELLGNTIYF. CDR3 in DNA: TGTGCCACCAGCAGAGAACTGTTGGGAAACACCATATATTTT.

The rearrangement links TRBV11-2 to TRBJ2-1, with 7 bases aligning to TRBD2. Germline V gene sequence: CDR1 SGHAT, CDR2 FQNNGV. V lost 1 base, J lost 4 bases, and 7 bases stayed unmatched. The CDR3 is made up of 16 amino acids. The CDR3 nucleotides are TGTGCCAGCAGCTTAGTTCTCTGGGGGGGGTACAATGAGCAGTTCTTC. It translates to CASSLVLWGGYNEQFF.

The gene calls are TRBV11-3 and TRBJ2-2; D not resolved. The germline CDR1 and CDR2 sequences are SGHNT and YENEEA. The CDR3 is 13 amino acids. V lost 3 bases and J lost 5, with 7 bases in between. CDR3 DNA sequence: TGTGCCAGCAGCTTGTCAGTGACCGGGGAGCTGTTTTTT. Encoded protein: CASSLSVTGELFF.

The chain links TRBV5-1 to TRBJ1-1; tentative D call: TRBD1 (6 bases). The CDR3 is 15 residues long. Trimming took 4 bases from V and 0 from J, leaving 13 bases between them. CDR1 and CDR2 (germline): SGHRS, YFSETQ. Here the CDR3 DNA reads TGCGCCAGCAGCGTCGGACAGTCAATGAACACTGAAGCTTTCTTT. This gives the protein CASSVGQSMNTEAFF. The entire variable domain, with the rest obtained from reference TRBV5-1 and TRBJ1-1, is as follows: KAGVTQTPRYLIKTRGQQVTLSCSPISGHRSVSWYQQTPGQGLQFLFEYFSETQRNKGNFPGRFSGRQFSNSRSEMNVSTLELGDSALYLCASSVGQSMNTEAFFGQGTRLTVV.

The V and J genes are TRBV11-2 and TRBJ1-3, with D perhaps TRBD1 (5 bases). Germline assignment: CDR1 SGHAT and CDR2 FQNNGV. The V gene lost 1 base and the J gene lost 0 bases, with 13 bases spanning the gap. The CDR3 extends over 17 amino acids. The CDR3 nucleotides are TGTGCCAGCAGCTTAGGTGGGGCGCCGGGCTCTGGAAACACCATATATTTT. Translation: CASSLGGAPGSGNTIYF. Together with reference TRBV11-2 and TRBJ1-3, the CDR3 gives the full variable domain: EAGVAQSPRYKIIEKRQSVAFWCNPISGHATLYWYQQILGQGPKLLIQFQNNGVVDDSQLPKDRFSAERLKGVDSTLKIQPAKLEDSAVYLCASSLGGAPGSGNTIYFGEGSWLTVV.

For this clone: Other nucleotide sequences from this sample produce the same CDR3. The chain is built from TRBV5-1 and TRBJ1-1; possibly TRBD1 for D (5 bases). The CDR3 extends over 14 amino acids. Trimming took off 4 bases at V and 1 base at J, with 11 bases between the two ends. Germline V gene lookup returns CDR1 SGHRS and CDR2 YFSETQ. CDR3 coding DNA: TGCGCCAGCAGCCCGGGGACTGGGAACACTGAAGCTTTCTTT. Translated, it gives CASSPGTGNTEAFF.

V gene TRBV5-1 combines with J gene TRBJ2-3; tentatively, D is TRBD1 (7 bases). Germline CDR1 and CDR2: SGHRS and YFSETQ. V was cut by 4 bases and J by 2 bases, with 14 bases left in between. The CDR3 runs 15 residues. In DNA form, the CDR3 reads TGCGCCAGCAGCAGGGGGCGGGGACCCACAGATACGCAGTATTTT. Amino acids: CASSRGRGPTDTQYF.

The V and J genes are TRBV5-6 and TRBJ1-2; maybe TRBD1 (5 bases). Trimming took off 0 bases at V and 0 bases at J, with 15 bases between the two ends. This CDR3 contains 17 residues. The germline gives CDR1 SGHDT, CDR2 YYEEEE. Written as DNA, the CDR3 is TGTGCCAGCAGCTTGGCCTTTGGCGGGGGTACTAACTATGGCTACACCTTC. It is translated as CASSLAFGGGTNYGYTF.

This chain joins TRBV19 and TRBJ2-3; 7 nucleotides agree with TRBD2. Trimming removed 10 bases from V and 2 bases from J; junction bases left unmatched: 12. Germline-derived CDR1 and CDR2 are LNHDA and SQIVND (reference sequence). This CDR3 region has 15 residues. CDR3 residues: CATSQASGNTDTQYF. The CDR3, as DNA: TGTGCCACCAGCCAGGCAAGCGGGAACACAGATACGCAGTATTTT.

This sequence joins TRBV5-1 and TRBJ1-6; perhaps TRBD1 as D (6 bases). The CDR3 loop spans 14 amino acids. The V gene's germline CDR1 is SGHRS and CDR2 YFSETQ. V lost 0 bases and J lost 10, with 11 bases in between. The CDR3 DNA sequence: TGCGCCAGCAGCTTGGAGGGCAGGGGCTCACCCCTCCACTTT. It translates to CASSLEGRGSPLHF.

This chain links TRBV14 with TRBJ1-1; tentatively, D is TRBD1 (6 bases). V lost 1 base and J lost 0, with 15 bases in between. Germline assignment: CDR1 SGHDN and CDR2 FVKESK. The CDR3 sequence is 17 residues long. This chain's CDR3 is CASSQGGGILMNTEAFF. CDR3 coding DNA: TGTGCCAGCAGCCAAGGGGGGGGCATTCTCATGAACACTGAAGCTTTCTTT.